Given below is one T cell receptor (beta chain) in context. Its antigen remains undetermined. Base qualities are not recorded, but no much larger clone differs from it by a single base. The data stem from a study of T cell responses to AZD1222 COVID-19 vaccine (dated by TCRdb to the early 2020s). For the wider study: Because spike-specific TCR depth and breadth did not differ between the two schedules, AZD1222 recipients who got a second dose at roughly 4 weeks were pooled with those who got a second dose at roughly 12 weeks. TCR sequencing covered about 230 trial participants: 200 to 220 given two doses of AZD1222 and about 26 given two doses of MenACWY control vaccine. Trial participants were enrolled into age subgroups of 18-55, 56-69 and 70-plus years, which contained 148, 28 and 57 TCR-sequenced participants, respectively.

In the paper's terms, the time point label means: baseline before first vaccination. Samples from vaccinated people were obtained from the UK trials COV001 and COV002, which included a single-blind randomized controlled phase 2/3 trial of AZD1222 (ChAdOx1 nCoV-19) in healthy adults. For TCRbeta chain sequencing, PBMC samples were collected from trial participants at day 0 and at day 28 after the second dose. The CDR3 regions of human TCRbeta chains were analyzed by immunosequencing. As for the original processing: Repertoire TCRs were checked for matches against a reference library of SARS-CoV-2-specific TCRs that had been generated using the MIRA antigen-specificity platform. Breadth was defined as the fraction of unique TCRs that were SARS-CoV-2-associated, and depth was defined as the fraction of total T cells that were SARS-CoV-2-associated. Using the MIRA data, each spike-specific TCR was assigned both to the spike region to which the TCR was reactive and to a CD4 or CD8 class. Log10-transformed breadth and depth values were compared by one-way ANOVA with Sidak's multiple comparisons tests. TCRdb re-hosts the immuneACCESS table, in-frame sequences only. Its copies lack some clones; in the studies checked, an unresolved V gene accounts for under half of them, and the cause for the rest is not known. The V and J calls and clone size are taken from that table; D and trimming were inferred from the DNA. The sample contains 100,000 to 120,000 clones, roughly 82% of them found a single time. The ten largest clones take up approximately 5.1% of the sample.

V is shortened by 7 bases, J by 3 bases, and the region joining them spans 10 bases. Measured from the cysteine to the phenylalanine, the CDR3 is 13 residues long. Of the read, only the CDR3 DNA is kept; its 39 bases are in frame from base 1. CDR1 LNHDA and CDR2 SQIVND are derived from the germline V gene (reference sequence). Broader findings and caveats from the paper: Conclusions about previously exposed vaccinees are limited, since just five or six AZD1222 recipients were seropositive for SARS-CoV-2 at baseline. In the small 56-69-year group, the increase in depth fell short of significance, most likely because of low power. Because no day 14 peak-response samples were available, the repertoires could be characterized only after the peak T cell response. After two AZD1222 doses, spike-specific TCR breadth and depth were significantly higher than at day 0 and than in MenACWY recipients. Participants were mostly white British, with more females than males. The authors suggested clonal diversity may have been underestimated. Nearly half of unique spike-specific TCRs reportedly recognized epitopes outside regions mutated in the B.1.351 and B.1.1.7 variants. The vaccine-associated CD4 TCRs covered the entire spike protein, and the dominant responses fell in regions 160-218 and 743-854.

The sequence came from an adult in good health. The sequence links TRBV19 to TRBJ2-1; no D gene call is confident. The source was peripheral blood, collected on day 0 of AZD1222 vaccination. The CDR3 has the sequence CASNVNSYNEQFF. The nucleotide sequence reads TGTGCCAGTAATGTGAACAGCTACAATGAGCAGTTCTTC. Reference TRBV19 and TRBJ2-1 proteins supply the regions before and after the CDR3; the full variable domain is: DGGITQSPKYLFRKEGQNVTLSCEQNLNHDAMYWYRQDPGQGLRLIYYSQIVNDFQKGDIAEGYSVSREKKESFPLTVTSAQKNPTAFYLCASNVNSYNEQFFGPGTRLTVL.